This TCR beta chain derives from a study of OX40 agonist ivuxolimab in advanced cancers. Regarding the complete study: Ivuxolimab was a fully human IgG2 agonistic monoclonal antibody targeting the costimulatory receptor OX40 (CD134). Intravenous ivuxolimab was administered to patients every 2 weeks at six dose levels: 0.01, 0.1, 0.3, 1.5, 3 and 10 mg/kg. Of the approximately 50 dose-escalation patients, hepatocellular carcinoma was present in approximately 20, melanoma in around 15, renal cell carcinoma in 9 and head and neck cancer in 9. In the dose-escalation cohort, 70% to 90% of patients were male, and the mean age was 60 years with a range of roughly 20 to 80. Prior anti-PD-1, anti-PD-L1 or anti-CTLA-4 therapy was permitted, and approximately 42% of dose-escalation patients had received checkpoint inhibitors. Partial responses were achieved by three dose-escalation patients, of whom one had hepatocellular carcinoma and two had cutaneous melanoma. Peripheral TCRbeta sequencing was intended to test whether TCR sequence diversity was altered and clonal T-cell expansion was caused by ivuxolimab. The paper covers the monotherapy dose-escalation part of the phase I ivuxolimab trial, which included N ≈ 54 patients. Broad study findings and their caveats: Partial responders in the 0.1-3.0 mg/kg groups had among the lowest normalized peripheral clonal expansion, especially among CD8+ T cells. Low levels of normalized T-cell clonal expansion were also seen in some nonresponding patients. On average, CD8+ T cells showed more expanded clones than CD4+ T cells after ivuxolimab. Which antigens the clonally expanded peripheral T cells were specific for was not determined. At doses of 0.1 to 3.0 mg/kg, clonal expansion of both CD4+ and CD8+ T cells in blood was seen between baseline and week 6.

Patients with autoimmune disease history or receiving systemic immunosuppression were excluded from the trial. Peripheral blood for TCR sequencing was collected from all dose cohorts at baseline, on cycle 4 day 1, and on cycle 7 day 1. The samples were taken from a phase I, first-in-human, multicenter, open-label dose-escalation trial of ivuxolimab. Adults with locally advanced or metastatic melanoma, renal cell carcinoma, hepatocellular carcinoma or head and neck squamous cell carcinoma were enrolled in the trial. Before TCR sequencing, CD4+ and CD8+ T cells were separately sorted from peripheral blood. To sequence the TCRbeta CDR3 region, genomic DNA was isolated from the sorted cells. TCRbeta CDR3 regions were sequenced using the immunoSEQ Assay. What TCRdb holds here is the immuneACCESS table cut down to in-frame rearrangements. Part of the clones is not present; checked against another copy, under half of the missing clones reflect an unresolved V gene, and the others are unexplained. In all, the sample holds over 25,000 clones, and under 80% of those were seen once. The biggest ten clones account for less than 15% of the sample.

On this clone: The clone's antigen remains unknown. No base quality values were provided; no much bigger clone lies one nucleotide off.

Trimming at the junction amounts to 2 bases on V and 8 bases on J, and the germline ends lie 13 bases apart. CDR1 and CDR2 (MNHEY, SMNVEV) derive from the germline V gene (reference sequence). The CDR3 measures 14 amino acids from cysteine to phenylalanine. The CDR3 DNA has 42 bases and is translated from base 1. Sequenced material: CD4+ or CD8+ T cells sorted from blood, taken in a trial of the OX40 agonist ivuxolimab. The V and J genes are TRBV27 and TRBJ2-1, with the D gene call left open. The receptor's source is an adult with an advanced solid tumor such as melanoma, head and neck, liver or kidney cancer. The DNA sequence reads TGTGCCAGCAGTTTAACACCAAGGCGCGATGAGCAGTTCTTC. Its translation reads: CASSLTPRRDEQFF.